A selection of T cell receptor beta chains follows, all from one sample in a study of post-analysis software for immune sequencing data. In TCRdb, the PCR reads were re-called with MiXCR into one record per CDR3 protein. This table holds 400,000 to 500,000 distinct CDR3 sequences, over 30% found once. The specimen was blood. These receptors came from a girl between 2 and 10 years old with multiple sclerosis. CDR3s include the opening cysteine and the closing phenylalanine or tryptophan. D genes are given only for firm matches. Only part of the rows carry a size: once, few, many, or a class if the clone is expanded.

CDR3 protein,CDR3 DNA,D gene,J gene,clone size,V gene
CSEKRGEKLFF,TGCAGTGAAAAGAGGGGGGAAAAACTGTTTTTT,NA,TRBJ1-4,few,TRBV20-1
CSATPTSVSYNEQFF,TGCAGTGCCACCCCCACTAGCGTCTCCTACAATGAGCAGTTCTTC,TRBD2,TRBJ2-1,once,TRBV20-1
CASSFLPRLAGAGIQYF,TGTGCCAGCAGCTTTCTCCCCCGACTAGCGGGGGCTGGCATTCAGTACTTC,TRBD2,TRBJ2-4,NA,TRBV11-2
CASSYSRGWSYEQYF,TGTGCCAGCAGCTATTCCAGGGGATGGTCCTACGAGCAGTACTTC,NA,TRBJ2-7,NA,TRBV6-5
CSVDGGQGSYEQYF,TGCAGCGTTGATGGCGGGCAGGGCTCCTACGAGCAGTACTTC,NA,TRBJ2-7,many,TRBV29-1
CASSLAVWNTEAFF,TGTGCCAGCAGCTTAGCGGTCTGGAACACTGAAGCTTTCTTT,NA,TRBJ1-1,NA,TRBV7-6
CASSEALSNYGYTF,TGTGCCAGCAGTGAGGCTTTATCTAACTATGGCTACACCTTC,NA,TRBJ1-2,NA,TRBV25-1
CASSQDEGRQTQYF,TGCGCCAGCAGCCAAGACGAGGGCCGCCAGACCCAGTACTTC,NA,TRBJ2-5,NA,TRBV4-1
CASSLQIRAPEAFF,TGTGCCAGCAGCTTACAGATAAGGGCTCCGGAAGCTTTCTTT,NA,TRBJ1-1,NA,TRBV7-9
CASSGGTVNEQFF,TGCGCCAGCAGCGGGGGGACTGTCAATGAGCAGTTCTTC,NA,TRBJ2-1,NA,TRBV5-1
CASSTRGGGNQPQHF,TGTGCCAGCAGTACCCGAGGAGGGGGCAATCAGCCCCAGCATTTT,NA,TRBJ1-5,NA,TRBV6-5
CASSLIIGGSSEQFF,TGTGCCAGCAGCCTAATTATTGGGGGGAGCAGTGAGCAGTTCTTC,NA,TRBJ2-1,few,TRBV11-2
CASSLTGTGLFGTQYF,TGCGCCAGCAGCCTGACCGGGACAGGCCTATTTGGGACCCAGTACTTC,TRBD1,TRBJ2-5,once,TRBV5-1
CASSQEAGGPPKTQYF,TGCGCCAGCAGCCAAGAGGCGGGGGGGCCTCCCAAGACCCAGTACTTC,TRBD2,TRBJ2-5,NA,TRBV4-1
CSAAQMRFSTDTQYF,TGCAGTGCCGCCCAGATGAGGTTTAGCACAGATACGCAGTATTTT,NA,TRBJ2-3,once,TRBV20-1
CAWEDREVNYGYTF,TGTGCCTGGGAAGACAGGGAGGTTAACTATGGCTACACCTTC,TRBD1,TRBJ1-2,few,TRBV30
CATSEASTQYF,TGTGCCACCAGTGAGGCGTCTACGCAGTATTTT,NA,TRBJ2-3,NA,TRBV24-1
CASSLTILREQYF,TGTGCCAGCAGTTTGACCATTCTGCGCGAGCAGTACTTC,NA,TRBJ2-7,few,TRBV6-2/TRBV6-3
CASSLAPASNEQFF,TGTGCCAGCAGCTTAGCCCCTGCCAGCAATGAGCAGTTCTTC,NA,TRBJ2-1,few,TRBV7-3
CAGSFSSNNEQFF,TGTGCCGGCAGTTTTTCCTCGAACAATGAGCAGTTCTTC,NA,TRBJ2-1,NA,TRBV27
CASSLLAGGWNYGYTF,TGTGCCAGCAGTTTATTAGCCGGGGGTTGGAACTATGGCTACACCTTC,NA,TRBJ1-2,NA,TRBV27
CSARISGSWEQYF,TGCAGTGCTAGAATTAGCGGGAGCTGGGAGCAGTACTTC,TRBD2,TRBJ2-7,NA,TRBV20-1
CSARLGGRYYEQYF,TGCAGTGCTAGATTGGGGGGACGGTACTACGAGCAGTACTTC,NA,TRBJ2-7,many,TRBV20-1
CGSSLSAGVVYEQFF,TGTGGCAGCAGTTTATCCGCGGGAGTGGTGTATGAGCAGTTCTTC,TRBD2,TRBJ2-1,NA,TRBV12-3/TRBV12-4
CASSYFNTGELFF,TGTGCCAGCAGTTACTTTAACACCGGGGAGCTGTTTTTT,NA,TRBJ2-2,NA,TRBV6-2/TRBV6-3
CASSGTRVVGEQFF,TGTGCCAGCAGCGGAACCAGGGTGGTCGGTGAGCAGTTCTTC,NA,TRBJ2-1,NA,TRBV7-2
CSVEAGDATDTQYF,TGCAGCGTTGAGGCAGGGGACGCCACAGATACGCAGTATTTT,NA,TRBJ2-3,few,TRBV29-1
CASSQEWLAYNEQFF,TGCGCCAGCAGCCAAGAGTGGCTAGCTTACAATGAGCAGTTCTTC,NA,TRBJ2-1,few,TRBV4-1
CSVSSGGYEQYF,TGCAGCGTTTCGTCAGGGGGCTACGAGCAGTACTTC,TRBD1,TRBJ2-7,few,TRBV29-1
CASSVGKAGNGNEQFF,TGCGCCAGCAGTGTGGGGAAAGCCGGGAACGGGAATGAGCAGTTCTTC,NA,TRBJ2-1,few,TRBV5-1
CASSLAGPARTDTQYF,TGTGCCAGCAGCTTAGCAGGCCCGGCCCGCACAGATACGCAGTATTTT,NA,TRBJ2-3,few,TRBV7-8
CASRLEGFGYTF,TGTGCCAGCAGACTTGAGGGATTCGGCTACACCTTC,NA,TRBJ1-2,few,TRBV21-1
CASSLSPGGVLYSNQPQHF,TGTGCCAGCAGTCTATCCCCGGGGGGGGTCCTATATAGCAATCAGCCCCAGCATTTT,NA,TRBJ1-5,NA,TRBV12-3/TRBV12-4
CASSYRTSGGAYEQFF,TGTGCCAGCAGTTACCGGACTAGCGGGGGGGCCTACGAGCAGTTCTTC,TRBD2,TRBJ2-1,few,TRBV6-5
CASGAPTGGTVYNEQYF,TGTGCTAGTGGTGCCCCGACAGGGGGTACGGTCTACAATGAGCAGTACTTC,TRBD1,TRBJ2-7,NA,TRBV12-5